The 28 T cell receptor beta chains below come from one sample, sequenced in a study of cytotoxic CD8 clonotypes in ibrutinib-treated CLL. TCRdb's table, derived via immunoSEQ multiplex PCR, lists solely in-frame clones and lacks some. There are over 9,000 clones in the sample; about four fifths occur only once, and approximately 24% lies in the top ten. Sequenced here: PBMCs, sampled at disease progression, from a patient treated with ibrutinib. The receptors derive from a human donor with chronic lymphocytic leukemia.

J is TRBJ1-1 and V is TRBV30; D remains unclear. The CDR3 extends over 13 amino acids. Per the germline V gene, CDR1 is GTSNPN and CDR2 is SVGIG (reference sequence). V shed 0 bases and J shed 4 bases, with 9 bases lying between them. CDR3 region: CAWSVHSGTEAFF. CDR3 sequence (DNA): TGTGCCTGGAGTGTCCACAGCGGCACTGAAGCTTTCTTT.

As regards this clone: Other DNA sequences in this sample translate to the same CDR3. The chain's CDR3 is CAWSVGPNQPQHF. In DNA form, the CDR3 reads TGTGCCTGGAGTGTCGGTCCGAATCAGCCCCAGCATTTT. The chain combines TRBV30 with TRBJ1-5; no reliable D call. CDR1 is GTSNPN, CDR2 SVGIG, per germline (reference sequence). CDR3 length equals 13 residues. Trimming stripped 0 bases from V and 4 bases from J, with 7 bases between.

This sequence joins TRBV5-1 and TRBJ1-2; perhaps TRBD1 as D (5 bases). The V and J ends lost 0 bases and 4 bases respectively, with 7 bases between them. The CDR3 is 13 residues long. The germline V gene encodes CDR1 SGHRS and CDR2 YFSETQ. The CDR3 region is CASSLEGSYGYTF. CDR3 sequence (DNA): TGCGCCAGCAGCTTGGAGGGGAGCTATGGCTACACCTTC.

This chain uses TRBV30 with TRBJ1-3; 8 positions match TRBD1. Germline trimming cut 0 bases from V and 4 bases from J; bases unmatched to any gene: 2. The V gene's germline CDR1 is GTSNPN and CDR2 SVGIG (reference sequence). This CDR3 has 14 amino acids. CDR3 residues: CAWSVPGGGNTIYF. The CDR3 DNA follows: TGTGCCTGGAGTGTACCAGGGGGCGGAAACACCATATATTTT.

V and J are TRBV7-6 and TRBJ2-6; D gene unclear. The V gene lost 7 bases and the J gene lost 2 bases, with 15 bases spanning the gap. This CDR3 is built from 16 residues. Germline loops: CDR1 SGHVS, CDR2 FNYEAQ. The CDR3 sequence is CASTGLNGAGANVLTF. DNA of the CDR3: TGTGCCAGCACCGGCCTGAACGGCGCTGGGGCCAACGTCCTGACTTTC.

This clone has just a few counts. The chain joins TRBV27 to TRBJ2-5; D is perhaps TRBD2 (6 bases). The V end was cut by 7 bases, the J end by 5 bases, with 14 bases between. The germline V gene encodes CDR1 MNHEY and CDR2 SMNVEV (reference sequence). The CDR3 length is 13 residues. The CDR3 sequence: CASNGDSRETQYF. CDR3 DNA sequence: TGTGCCAGCAACGGGGACTCCAGGGAGACCCAGTACTTC.

This clone showed up just once. V and J are TRBV5-4 and TRBJ2-1; D is possibly TRBD2 (6 bases). The CDR3 is 16 residues long. The V end was cut by 2 bases, the J end by 0 bases, with 12 bases between. The germline gives CDR1 SGHNT, CDR2 YYREEE (reference sequence). The chain's CDR3 is CASSLGGASSYNEQFF. The CDR3, as DNA: TGTGCCAGCAGCTTAGGAGGGGCGAGCTCCTACAATGAGCAGTTCTTC.

The V and J genes are TRBV14 and TRBJ2-3, with 14 bases lining up with TRBD2. Per germline, CDR1 SGHDN and CDR2 FVKESK. The CDR3 consists of 17 residues. With V trimmed by 3 bases and J by 4 bases, 6 bases remained unmatched. The CDR3 protein is CASSHRLAGGPSDTQYF. In DNA form, the CDR3 reads TGTGCCAGCAGCCACAGACTAGCGGGAGGGCCATCAGATACGCAGTATTTT.

The CDR3 DNA reads TGTGCCAGCAGCTTCGCAATAGCGGGAGCAGAGACCCAGTACTTC. This codes for CASSFAIAGAETQYF. This chain links TRBV7-8 with TRBJ2-5; 9 bases line up with TRBD2. This CDR3 region has 15 residues. After removal of 3 bases from V and 4 bases from J, the junction contained 6 bases not matched to a gene. The germline V gene encodes CDR1 SGHVS and CDR2 FQNEAQ.

CDR3 in amino acids: CAIRGTANGYTF. The CDR3 bases are TGTGCCATCAGGGGGACTGCAAACGGCTACACCTTC. This chain connects TRBV10-3 to TRBJ1-2; maybe TRBD1 (5 bases). The CDR3 runs to 12 residues. V was clipped by 6 bases and J by 8 bases, with 13 bases between them. The germline CDR1 and CDR2 sequences are ENHRY and SYGVKD.

This clone showed up just a few times. This chain joins TRBV7-9 and TRBJ1-1; 10 bases line up with TRBD1. Germline CDR1 and CDR2: SEHNR and FQNEAQ (reference sequence). The CDR3 totals 15 residues. V was clipped by 5 bases and J by 7 bases; unmatched bases: 10. CDR3 in DNA: TGTGCCAGCAGCCCATGGGACAGGGGAGGGGGTGAAGCTTTCTTT. It translates to CASSPWDRGGGEAFF. Full variable domain (outside the CDR3, taken from reference TRBV7-9 and TRBJ1-1): DTGVSQNPRHKITKRGQNVTFRCDPISEHNRLYWYRQTLGQGPEFLTYFQNEAQLEKSRLLSDRFSAERPKGSFSTLEIQRTEQGDSAMYLCASSPWDRGGGEAFFGQGTRLTVV.

This sequence joins TRBV28 and TRBJ2-2, with 8 bases aligning to TRBD2. This CDR3 is 18 amino acids long. CDR1 MDHEN and CDR2 SYDVKM come from the germline V gene. Losses at the gene ends were 6 bases for V and 6 bases for J; bases not matched to a gene: 18. Written as DNA, the CDR3 is TGTGCCAGCAGCTTCGATGTTCGAGGCGGGGGGAATGCCGGGGAGCTGTTTTTT. It yields the protein CASSFDVRGGGNAGELFF.

This clone was detected only once. V and J are TRBV7-9 and TRBJ2-1, with TRBD1 matching 7 bases. CDR1 and CDR2 from the germline V gene are SEHNR and FQNEAQ (reference sequence). Trimming took 5 bases from V and 4 from J; bases not matched to a gene: 20. This CDR3 contains 19 residues. The CDR3 spells CASSDPPGLLQGPYNEQFF. As DNA, the CDR3 is TGTGCCAGCAGCGACCCCCCTGGGCTTTTACAGGGGCCTTACAATGAGCAGTTCTTC. Filled out from reference TRBV7-9 and TRBJ2-1, the complete variable domain reads DTGVSQNPRHKITKRGQNVTFRCDPISEHNRLYWYRQTLGQGPEFLTYFQNEAQLEKSRLLSDRFSAERPKGSFSTLEIQRTEQGDSAMYLCASSDPPGLLQGPYNEQFFGPGTRLTVL.

The chain joins TRBV19 to TRBJ2-7; 11 bases line up with TRBD2. CDR1 is LNHDA and CDR2 is SQIVND in the germline V gene (reference sequence). V trimming: 5 bases; J trimming: 6 bases; junction bases outside the gene matches: 6. The CDR3 has 14 amino acids. The CDR3 region has the DNA TGTGCCAGTAGTTATAGCGGGAGGGCCCGCGAGCAGTACTTC. The encoded protein is CASSYSGRAREQYF.

The gene calls are TRBV29-1 and TRBJ2-1; D is ambiguous. Germline CDR1 SQVTM, CDR2 ANQGSEA. The CDR3 consists of 11 residues. The V and J ends lost 3 bases and 4 bases respectively, with 4 bases between them. The DNA for the CDR3 is TGCAGCGTTGAGGAGTACAATGAGCAGTTCTTC. Translating it yields CSVEEYNEQFF.

J is TRBJ1-5 and V is TRBV9; 7 bases are a match to TRBD1. With 5 bases clipped from V and 4 bases from J, the junction kept 18 bases outside the gene matches. The length of the CDR3 is 18 residues. Germline V gives CDR1 SGDLS, CDR2 YYNGEE. In DNA form, the CDR3 reads TGTGCCAGCAGTGGGCCCCCGAACAGGGGATCGGGGAATCAGCCCCAGCATTTT. Translation: CASSGPPNRGSGNQPQHF.

This clone was seen a handful of times. CDR3 bases: TGTGCCAGCATTTTCAGGGGATTTAACTATGGCTACACCTTC. Residues: CASIFRGFNYGYTF. The V call is TRBV6-6, the J call TRBJ1-2; D perhaps matches TRBD1 (6 bases). Between the trimmed V and J ends, which lost 7 bases and 1 base, there was a span of 13 bases. The germline V gene encodes CDR1 MNHNY and CDR2 SVGAGI (reference sequence). The CDR3 consists of 14 residues.

V and J are TRBV28 and TRBJ1-2; 8 bases fit TRBD1. The CDR3 spans 13 residues. V was clipped by 7 bases and J by 7 bases; unmatched bases: 8. Germline assignment: CDR1 MDHEN and CDR2 SYDVKM. CDR3 in amino acids: CASTSGQGRGYTF. The CDR3 DNA is TGTGCCAGCACCTCTGGACAGGGCCGTGGCTACACCTTC.

Only one count was recorded for this clone. This chain joins TRBV19 and TRBJ2-3, with unresolved D. Trimming took off 10 bases at V and 2 bases at J, with 22 bases between the two ends. This CDR3 region has 16 residues. Germline assignment: CDR1 LNHDA and CDR2 SQIVND (reference sequence). The CDR3 spells CATRAPGRLPTDTQYF. DNA of the CDR3: TGTGCCACGCGCGCACCCGGCCGACTCCCCACAGATACGCAGTATTTT.

The chain couples TRBV27 to TRBJ2-3, with D tentatively TRBD2 (6 bases). The length of the CDR3 is 15 residues. V gave up 0 bases and J gave up 2 bases, with 9 bases separating them. Germline V gene data show CDR1 as MNHEY and CDR2 as SMNVEV (reference sequence). The CDR3 spells CASSLSGGSTDTQYF. In nucleotides, the CDR3 is TGTGCCAGCAGTTTATCCGGAGGGTCCACAGATACGCAGTATTTT.

This clone was seen just once. CDR3 nucleotides: TGTGCCAGCAGTTACTCCGGGGGTAGGGACACTGAAGCTTTCTTT. This encodes CASSYSGGRDTEAFF. V is TRBV6-5 and J is TRBJ1-1, with D possibly TRBD1 on 5 matching bases. The CDR3 length is 15 residues. Germline CDR1 and CDR2: MNHEY and SVGAGI. V was trimmed by 0 bases and J by 3 bases, leaving 11 bases between them.

The rearrangement links TRBV7-9 to TRBJ2-1, with a possible D match to TRBD1 (5 bases). Germline assignment: CDR1 SEHNR and CDR2 FQNEAQ (reference sequence). This CDR3 is 16 amino acids long. The germline V and J ends were trimmed by 6 bases and 6 bases, with 21 bases remaining between them. The CDR3 region is CASSNSMAGWTNEQFF. CDR3 DNA: TGTGCCAGCAGTAATTCAATGGCAGGGTGGACCAATGAGCAGTTCTTC.

This chain uses TRBV27 with TRBJ2-3; 7 bases fit TRBD2. Trimming cost V 6 bases and J 2 bases; bases outside gene matches: 2. The CDR3 is 13 residues long. CDR1 and CDR2 (germline): MNHEY, SMNVEV (reference sequence). The CDR3 region is CASRAGNTDTQYF. CDR3 DNA: TGTGCCAGCAGAGCGGGGAACACAGATACGCAGTATTTT.

V usage is TRBV29-1 and J usage is TRBJ2-2; 7 bases map to TRBD1. V dropped 7 bases and J dropped 7; count of bases not matched to a gene: 12. The germline V gene encodes CDR1 SQVTM and CDR2 ANQGSEA. The CDR3 has 14 residues. The CDR3, as DNA: TGCAGCGCATCCCCGCCAGGGGGTATCGGGGAGCTGTTTTTT. Protein sequence: CSASPPGGIGELFF.

This clone occurred a few times. The rearrangement uses TRBV10-1 and TRBJ2-7, with a tentative D call TRBD1 (6 bases). Germline loops: CDR1 WNHNN, CDR2 SYGVQD (reference sequence). The CDR3 totals 14 residues. V was clipped by 0 bases and J by 1 base, with 7 bases between them. CDR3 bases: TGCGCCAGCAGTGAGTCCACAGGGTCCTACGAGCAGTACTTC. It codes for CASSESTGSYEQYF.

Here the CDR3 DNA reads TGTGCCAGCAGCTTAGGAATGCTGAACACTGAAGCTTTCTTT. Amino acids: CASSLGMLNTEAFF. This sequence joins TRBV7-9 and TRBJ1-1; D gene uncertain. The CDR3 covers 14 residues. V shed 1 base and J shed 0 bases, with 6 bases lying between them. CDR1 is SEHNR, CDR2 FQNEAQ, per germline (reference sequence).

The CDR3 loop is CASSLSTDTQYF. The CDR3 nucleotides read TGCGCCAGCAGCTTGAGTACAGATACGCAGTATTTT. The chain carries TRBV5-1 and TRBJ2-3; no definite D call. V was cut by 1 base and J by 3 bases, with 3 bases left in between. From germline, CDR1 is SGHRS and CDR2 YFSETQ. This CDR3 region has 12 residues.

The chain uses TRBV7-9 and TRBJ2-6, with unresolved D. From germline, CDR1 is SEHNR and CDR2 FQNEAQ (reference sequence). This CDR3 comprises 15 residues. Trimming removed 5 bases from V and 0 bases from J, with 8 bases in between. This CDR3 is CASSPVNSGANVLTF. DNA of the CDR3: TGTGCCAGCAGCCCAGTAAACTCTGGGGCCAACGTCCTGACTTTC.